This T cell receptor beta chain was captured by sequencing in a study of blood T cells in healthy people across ages. Study observations and caveats: When set beside aged donors, long-lived donors presented more naive CD4+ cells and higher diversity.

In regard to this clonotype: Its specificity is not known.

Germline CDR1 is SGHRS and CDR2 is YFSETQ. V lost 0 bases, J lost 1 base, and 5 bases stayed unmatched. The CDR3 is 17 residues long. PCR was performed a second time for roughly 7 to 11 cycles using a sample-barcoded 5' primer and a J-beta primer mix. Every cDNA molecule carried a tag from a template-switch adaptor bearing 12 random nucleotides. TCRdb processed the 5' RACE reads anew with MiXCR; each CDR3 protein has one entry. The sample gives around 500,000 distinct CDR3 sequences, roughly 43% of which show up once; about 22% is in the top ten. Each donor gave 9.5 to 10 milliliters of peripheral blood.

Material: blood. The V gene is TRBV5-1, the J gene TRBJ2-5; TRBD2 matches 11 bases. This receptor was obtained from a man at least 80 years old in good health. The DNA for the CDR3 is TGCGCCAGCAGCTTGGCCACTAGCGGGGGAATCCAAGAGACCCAGTACTTC. Translation: CASSLATSGGIQETQYF.